This T cell receptor beta chain was obtained from a study of molecular identifiers for immune sequencing clone quantification. This clonotype was detected ten times or more. The CDR3 totals 13 residues. Germline loops: CDR1 MNHNY, CDR2 SVGAGI (reference sequence). V lost 7 bases and J lost 4, with 12 bases in between. TCRdb fed the PCR reads into MiXCR, producing one record per CDR3 protein. The data hold approximately 630,000 distinct CDR3 sequences, with less than 30% observed a single time. Sequencing was carried out using naive CD8+ T cells from blood, with Jurkat cell RNA spiked in. Subset denoted: FACS-sorted CD8+CD4-CCR7+CD45RA+ naive T cells. The source of this sequence is a human donor in good health. Some libraries in this study had Jurkat cell RNA spiked in. The V and J genes are TRBV6-6 and TRBJ2-3, with a possible D match to TRBD1 (5 bases). CDR3 amino acids: CASNLGAADTQYF. The CDR3, as DNA: TGTGCCAGCAACCTAGGGGCAGCAGATACGCAGTATTTT.